The T cell receptor (beta chain) under discussion was sequenced for a study of cytomegalovirus exposure and HLA in healthy donors. The PCR used 60 Vbeta and 13 Jbeta primers. Here immunoSEQ multiplex PCR was the method, and the copy in TCRdb shows in-frame clones only, minus some. The repertoire holds some 140,000 clones, with around 80% as singletons. Remarks on this clone: Antigen specificity is unknown.

The CDR3 sequence is 15 residues long. General study results and limits: It was shown in a later analysis that HLA-associated TCR beta chains were more clonally expanded than other, equally common chains. It was about 180 TCR beta chains that were listed as cytomegalovirus-associated.

The clonotype comes from a man younger than 45 in good health and CMV-seronegative. The chain uses TRBV21-1 and TRBJ2-7; the table's D call TRBD2 went unverified against the DNA. TRBV21-1 is termed a pseudogene. Sequenced: PBMCs. The CDR3 region has the DNA TGTGCCAGCAGCAACCTCAGCGGGAGGGCCGCCGAGCAGTACTTC. Amino acid sequence: CASSNLSGRAAEQYF.